The sample holds many counts of the clone carrying this TCR beta chain. Its antigen is currently unknown. Germline values: CDR1 SGHRS, CDR2 YFSETQ. V was clipped by 4 bases and J by 4 bases; unmatched bases: 7. The CDR3 has 14 residues. This sample stems from a study of T cells after yellow fever vaccination. Study details: The fractions with low cell numbers were processed using SMART-Seq v4 Ultra Low Input. Overall study findings and caveats: Booster sampling recovered most clones from primary vaccination (roughly 97% CD4, approximately 90% CD8). Weaker in magnitude, the secondary response showed a faster peak on day 5 versus 15.

TCRdb recomputed calls from the 5' RACE reads with MiXCR, one row per CDR3 protein. The sample includes over 120,000 distinct CDR3 sequences, 6.6% of them seen just once. This specimen was CD4+ T cells sorted from PBMCs, taken 10 days after the yellow fever booster vaccination. This chain uses TRBV5-1 with TRBJ2-7; 8 nucleotides align to TRBD1. The sequence derives from a man between 25 and 39 years old who received the YFV17D yellow fever vaccine. For the CDR3, the DNA is TGCGCCAGCAGCCCTGGACAGGGTGGATACGAGCAGTACTTC. Amino acid sequence: CASSPGQGGYEQYF.